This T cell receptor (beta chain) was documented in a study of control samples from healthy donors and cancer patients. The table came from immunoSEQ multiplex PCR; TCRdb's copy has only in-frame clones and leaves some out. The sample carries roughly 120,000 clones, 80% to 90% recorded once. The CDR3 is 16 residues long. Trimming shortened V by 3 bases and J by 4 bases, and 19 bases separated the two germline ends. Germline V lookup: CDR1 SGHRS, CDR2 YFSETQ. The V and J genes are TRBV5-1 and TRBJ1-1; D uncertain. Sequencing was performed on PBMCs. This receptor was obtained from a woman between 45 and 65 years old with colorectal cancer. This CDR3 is CASSSASGMGRTEAFF. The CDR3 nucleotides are TGCGCCAGCAGCTCCGCCTCAGGAATGGGTCGCACTGAAGCTTTCTTT.